A selection of T cell receptor beta chains follows, all from one sample in a study of patients and donors after allogeneic stem cell transplantation. TCRdb recomputed calls from the RT-PCR reads with MiXCR, one row per CDR3 protein. The table lists more than 150,000 distinct CDR3 sequences, 41% of them singletons. The sequenced sample was blood, either unsorted or a sorted T cell fraction (not recorded which). The origin of the receptors is a human donor who was either an allogeneic HSCT recipient or a stem cell or donor lymphocyte infusion donor (not recorded which). It is not recorded whose cells these are; they may come from a transplant donor. CDR3s include the opening cysteine and the closing phenylalanine or tryptophan. A D gene is named only where the DNA matches it firmly. Clone size is shown for a subset of rows, as once, few, many or a class of expanded clone.

J	size	D	V	DNA	CDR3
TRBJ1-1	few	NA	TRBV5-1	TGCGCCAGCAAAAGGGTGGGGAACACTGAAGCTTTCTTT	CASKRVGNTEAFF
TRBJ2-5	NA	NA	TRBV6-1	TGTGCCAGCAGTGAAAGGGGTTGGGCATCACAAGAGACCCAGTACTTC	CASSERGWASQETQYF
TRBJ1-1	few	NA	TRBV5-1	TGCGCCAGCAGCTTGGCCGTGTCAGGGAGGAAGTCTGAAGCTTTCTTT	CASSLAVSGRKSEAFF
TRBJ2-3	NA	NA	TRBV12-5	TGTGCTAGTGGTTTGAGGTTTCCCAAAGATACGCAGTATTTT	CASGLRFPKDTQYF
TRBJ1-1	NA	TRBD1	TRBV29-1	TGCAGCGTTGTGGTGAGGGGACAGGGGATTTCTGAAGCTTTCTTT	CSVVVRGQGISEAFF
TRBJ2-1	NA	NA	TRBV6-5	TGTGCCAGCAGTTACTCGAAAGACAATGAGCAGTTCTTC	CASSYSKDNEQFF
TRBJ1-5	NA	TRBD1	TRBV15	TGTGCCACCAGCAGAATCTGGACAGGGGGCATCAGCAATCAGCCCCAGCATTTT	CATSRIWTGGISNQPQHF
TRBJ2-1	NA	TRBD2	TRBV5-1	TGCGCCAGCAGCTTGGGAGCGGGAACCCACAATGAGCAGTTCTTC	CASSLGAGTHNEQFF
TRBJ2-7	NA	TRBD2	TRBV7-9	TGTGCCAGCAGTCCTTGGACTAGCGGGAGCTACGAGCAGTACTTC	CASSPWTSGSYEQYF
TRBJ1-1	NA	NA	TRBV3-1	TGTGCCAGCAGCCCCTGGGCGGTGAACACTGAAGCTTTCTTT	CASSPWAVNTEAFF
TRBJ2-7	NA	NA	TRBV20-1	TGCAGTGCTAGAGATCGGTACCGCTCCTACGAGCAGTACTTC	CSARDRYRSYEQYF
TRBJ2-1	NA	NA	TRBV18	TGTGCCAGCTCATCCGAGATGGGGGGGCGCTACAATGAGCAGTTCTTC	CASSSEMGGRYNEQFF
TRBJ1-4	NA	NA	TRBV28	TGTGCCAGCAGTTTATCAAACTTTAGGTATCGAAAACTGTTTTTT	CASSLSNFRYRKLFF
TRBJ1-2	NA	NA	TRBV2	TGTGCCAGCAGTGAGTCTACCGACATCTCCTTAGGCTACACCTTC	CASSESTDISLGYTF